These 5 T cell receptor beta chains were sequenced from one sample in a study of blood T cell repertoires in COVID-19. Clones were sequenced by immunoSEQ multiplex PCR, and TCRdb holds only the in-frame ones, with some missing. The sample lists about 380,000 clones, 70% to 90% seen once, with 0.9% to 1.5% in the top ten. Sample: PBMCs or T cells enriched from blood (not recorded which). The receptors stem from a woman younger than 35 who had recovered from COVID-19.

The V and J genes are TRBV4-1 and TRBJ2-1; 14 positions match TRBD2. The junction had 8 bases not matched to a gene; V was cut back by 2 bases and J by 11 bases. This CDR3 comprises 16 residues. CDR1 and CDR2 from the germline V gene are MGHRA and YSYEKL. Written as DNA, the CDR3 is TGCGCCAGCAGCCAACCAATGGGACTAGCGGGGGATCAGCAGTTCTTC. Protein sequence: CASSQPMGLAGDQQFF.

The CDR3 region is CASSQTTGNQPQHF. CDR3 bases: TGTGCCAGCAGCCAAACCACAGGGAATCAGCCCCAGCATTTT. The V call is TRBV4-2, the J call TRBJ1-5, with D possibly being TRBD1 (6 bases). The CDR3 extends over 14 amino acids. Germline lookup yields CDR1 LGHNA and CDR2 YNFKEQ. Trimming took off 2 bases at V and 4 bases at J, with 9 bases between the two ends.

The chain recombines TRBV6-5 with TRBJ1-6; D is uncertain. The germline V gene has CDR1 MNHEY and CDR2 SVGAGI. The CDR3 spans 13 residues. Trimming removed 7 bases from V and 7 bases from J, with 11 bases in between. The CDR3 loop reads CASNRDLNSPLHF. The CDR3 bases are TGTGCCAGCAACCGGGATTTGAATTCACCCCTCCACTTT.

The chain employs TRBV10-3 and TRBJ1-2; D is perhaps TRBD1 (5 bases). V was pared by 4 bases and J by 7 bases, with 13 bases between. The germline V gene encodes CDR1 ENHRY and CDR2 SYGVKD. The CDR3 contains 13 residues. The CDR3: CAISGRGSGGYTF. The CDR3 DNA reads TGTGCCATCAGTGGGAGGGGCTCCGGTGGCTACACCTTC.

The CDR3 protein is CASSENRGPTGNTIYF. CDR3 DNA: TGTGCCAGTAGTGAAAACAGGGGGCCCACTGGAAACACCATATATTTT. The rearrangement uses TRBV19 and TRBJ1-3, with TRBD1 matching 9 bases. Germline assignment: CDR1 LNHDA and CDR2 SQIVND (reference sequence). The CDR3 loop spans 16 amino acids. V trimming: 5 bases; J trimming: 2 bases; junction bases outside the gene matches: 7.